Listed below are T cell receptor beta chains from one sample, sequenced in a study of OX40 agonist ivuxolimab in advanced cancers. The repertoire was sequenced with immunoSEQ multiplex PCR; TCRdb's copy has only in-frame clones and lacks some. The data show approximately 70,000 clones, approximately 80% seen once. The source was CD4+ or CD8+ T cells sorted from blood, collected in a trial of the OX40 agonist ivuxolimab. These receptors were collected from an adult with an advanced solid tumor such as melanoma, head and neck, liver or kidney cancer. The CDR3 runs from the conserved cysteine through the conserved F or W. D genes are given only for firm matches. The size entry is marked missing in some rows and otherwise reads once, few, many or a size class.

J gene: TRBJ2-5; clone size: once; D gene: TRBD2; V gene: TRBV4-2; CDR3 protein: CASSQDRAGGQETQYF; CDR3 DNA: TGTGCCAGCAGCCAAGATAGGGCGGGGGGGCAGGAGACCCAGTACTTC
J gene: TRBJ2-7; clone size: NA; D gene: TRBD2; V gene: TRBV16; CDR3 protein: CASSHVGLAGGRVYEQYF; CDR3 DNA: TGTGCCAGCAGCCATGTGGGACTAGCGGGAGGCCGGGTCTACGAGCAGTACTTC
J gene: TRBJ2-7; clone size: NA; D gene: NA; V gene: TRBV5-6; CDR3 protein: CASSFWAEGDYEQYF; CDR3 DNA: TGTGCCAGCAGCTTCTGGGCGGAGGGGGACTACGAGCAGTACTTC
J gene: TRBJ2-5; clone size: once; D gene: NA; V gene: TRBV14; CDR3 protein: CASSRNRGQETQYF; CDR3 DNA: TGTGCCAGCAGCCGCAACCGGGGTCAAGAGACCCAGTACTTC
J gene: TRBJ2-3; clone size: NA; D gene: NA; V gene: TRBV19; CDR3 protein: CASFPPGGPKQGHTQYF; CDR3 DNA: TGTGCCAGTTTCCCTCCCGGGGGGCCGAAACAGGGCCATACGCAGTATTTT
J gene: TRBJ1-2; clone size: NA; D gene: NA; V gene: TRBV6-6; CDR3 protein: CASSLNRDNYGYTF; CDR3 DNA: TGTGCCAGCAGTTTAAACCGGGATAACTATGGCTACACCTTC
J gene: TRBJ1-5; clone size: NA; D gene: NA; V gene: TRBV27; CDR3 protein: CASRPGGPNQPQHF; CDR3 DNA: TGTGCCAGCCGACCCGGGGGTCCAAATCAGCCCCAGCATTTT
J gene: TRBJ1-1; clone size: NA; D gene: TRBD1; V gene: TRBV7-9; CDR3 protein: CASSLDRGAAEAFF; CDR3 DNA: TGTGCCAGCAGCTTAGACAGGGGGGCCGCTGAAGCTTTCTTT
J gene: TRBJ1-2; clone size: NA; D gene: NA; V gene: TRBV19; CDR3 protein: CASSETGGNYGYTF; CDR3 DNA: TGTGCCAGTAGTGAAACAGGAGGAAACTATGGCTACACCTTC
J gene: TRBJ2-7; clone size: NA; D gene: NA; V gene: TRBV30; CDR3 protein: CAWSVIAASYEQYF; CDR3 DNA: TGTGCCTGGAGTGTAATTGCGGCCTCCTACGAGCAGTACTTC
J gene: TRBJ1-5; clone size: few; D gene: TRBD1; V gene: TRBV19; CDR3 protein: CASSIAYRGPRQPQHF; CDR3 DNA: TGTGCCAGTAGTATAGCCTACAGGGGGCCGAGACAGCCCCAGCATTTT
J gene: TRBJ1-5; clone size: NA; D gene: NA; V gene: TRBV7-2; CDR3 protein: CASSVEQNQPQHF; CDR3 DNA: TGTGCCAGCAGCGTAGAGCAGAATCAGCCCCAGCATTTT
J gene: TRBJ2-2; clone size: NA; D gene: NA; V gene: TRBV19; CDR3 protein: CASSTAQGKAGELFF; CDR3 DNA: TGTGCCAGTAGTACGGCGCAGGGTAAAGCCGGGGAGCTGTTTTTT
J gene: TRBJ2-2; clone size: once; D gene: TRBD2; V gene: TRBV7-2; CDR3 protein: CASRPTSGRANGELFF; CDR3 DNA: TGTGCCAGCAGGCCTACTAGCGGGAGGGCCAACGGGGAGCTGTTTTTT
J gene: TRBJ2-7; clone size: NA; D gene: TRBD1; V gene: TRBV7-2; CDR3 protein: CASSFGTGGDEQYF; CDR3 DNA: TGTGCCAGCAGCTTTGGGACAGGGGGGGATGAGCAGTACTTC
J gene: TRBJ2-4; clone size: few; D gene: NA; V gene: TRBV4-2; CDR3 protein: CASSYESGPPKNIQYF; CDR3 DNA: TGTGCCAGCAGCTACGAAAGCGGACCCCCTAAAAACATTCAGTACTTC
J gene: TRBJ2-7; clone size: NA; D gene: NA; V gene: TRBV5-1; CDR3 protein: CASSLLLETPFLRSSYEQYF; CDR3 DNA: TGCGCCAGCAGCTTGCTCTTGGAAACGCCTTTCCTGCGAAGCTCCTACGAGCAGTACTTC
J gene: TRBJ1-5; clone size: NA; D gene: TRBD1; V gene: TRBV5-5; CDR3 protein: CASSISGTGSNQPQHF; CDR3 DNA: TGTGCCAGCAGCATATCCGGGACAGGGAGCAATCAGCCCCAGCATTTT
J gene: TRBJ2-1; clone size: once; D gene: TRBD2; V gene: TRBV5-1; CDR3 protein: CASSSFSGRSYNEQFF; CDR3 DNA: TGCGCCAGCAGCTCATTTAGCGGGAGATCCTACAATGAGCAGTTCTTC
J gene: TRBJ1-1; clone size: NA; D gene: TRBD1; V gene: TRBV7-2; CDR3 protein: CASSLAGTAGYTEAFF; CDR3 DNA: TGTGCCAGCAGCTTAGCAGGGACAGCCGGGTACACTGAAGCTTTCTTT
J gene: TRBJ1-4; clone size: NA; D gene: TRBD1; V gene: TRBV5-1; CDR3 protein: CASSARQGDEKLFF; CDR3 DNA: TGCGCCAGCAGCGCTCGACAGGGGGATGAAAAACTGTTTTTT
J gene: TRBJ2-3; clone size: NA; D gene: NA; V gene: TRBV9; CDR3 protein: CASSVTGSTDTQYF; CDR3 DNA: TGTGCCAGCAGCGTAACAGGAAGCACAGATACGCAGTATTTT
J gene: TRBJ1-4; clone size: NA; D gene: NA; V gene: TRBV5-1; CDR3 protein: CASSPATAGDNEKLFF; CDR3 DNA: TGCGCCAGCAGCCCGGCAACGGCAGGGGACAATGAAAAACTGTTTTTT
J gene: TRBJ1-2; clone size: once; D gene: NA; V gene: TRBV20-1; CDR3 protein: CSAFYAGGYTF; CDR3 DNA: TGCAGTGCTTTCTATGCTGGGGGCTACACCTTC
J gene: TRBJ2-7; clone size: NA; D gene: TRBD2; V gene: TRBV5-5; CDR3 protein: CASSPAGDSYEQYF; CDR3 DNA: TGTGCCAGCAGCCCCGCGGGGGATTCCTACGAGCAGTACTTC
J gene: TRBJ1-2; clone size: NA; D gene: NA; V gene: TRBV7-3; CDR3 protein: CASSPTGAGGRDGYTF; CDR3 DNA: TGTGCCAGCAGCCCCACGGGTGCGGGGGGTAGGGATGGCTACACCTTC
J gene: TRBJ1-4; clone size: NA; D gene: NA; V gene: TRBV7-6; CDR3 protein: CASSSTEESEKLFF; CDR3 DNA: TGTGCCAGCAGCTCCACAGAGGAAAGTGAAAAACTGTTTTTT
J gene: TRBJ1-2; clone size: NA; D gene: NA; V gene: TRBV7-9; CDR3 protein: CASSLTDTRYTF; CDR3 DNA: TGTGCCAGCAGCTTAACGGACACAAGATACACCTTC